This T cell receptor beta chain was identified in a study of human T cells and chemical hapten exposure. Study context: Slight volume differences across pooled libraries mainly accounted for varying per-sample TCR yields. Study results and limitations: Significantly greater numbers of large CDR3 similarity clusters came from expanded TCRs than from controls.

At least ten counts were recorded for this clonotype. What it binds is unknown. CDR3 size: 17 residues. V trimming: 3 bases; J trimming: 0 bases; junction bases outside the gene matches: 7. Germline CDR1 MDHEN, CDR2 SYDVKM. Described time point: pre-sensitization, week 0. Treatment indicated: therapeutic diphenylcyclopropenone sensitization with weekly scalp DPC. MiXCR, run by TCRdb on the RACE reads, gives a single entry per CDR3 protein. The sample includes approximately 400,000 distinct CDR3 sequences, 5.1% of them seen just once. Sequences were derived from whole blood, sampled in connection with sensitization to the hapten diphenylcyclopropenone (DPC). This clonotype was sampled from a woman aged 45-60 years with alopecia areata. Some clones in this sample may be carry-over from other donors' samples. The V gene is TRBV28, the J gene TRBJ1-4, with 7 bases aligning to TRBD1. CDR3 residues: CASSFNRGPATNEKLFF. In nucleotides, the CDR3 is TGTGCCAGCAGTTTCAACAGGGGCCCTGCAACTAATGAAAAACTGTTTTTT.